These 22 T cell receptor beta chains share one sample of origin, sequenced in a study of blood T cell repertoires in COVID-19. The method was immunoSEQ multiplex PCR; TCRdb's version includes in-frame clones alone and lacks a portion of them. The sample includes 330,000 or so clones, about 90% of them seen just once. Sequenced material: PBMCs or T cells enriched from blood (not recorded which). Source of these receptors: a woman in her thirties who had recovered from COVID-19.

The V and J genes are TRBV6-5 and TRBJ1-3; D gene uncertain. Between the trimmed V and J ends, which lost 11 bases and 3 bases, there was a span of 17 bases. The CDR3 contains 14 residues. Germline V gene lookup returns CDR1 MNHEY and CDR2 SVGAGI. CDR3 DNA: TGTGCCTCCTGTCGTGCGGGCGGTGGAAACACCATATATTTT. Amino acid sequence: CASCRAGGGNTIYF.

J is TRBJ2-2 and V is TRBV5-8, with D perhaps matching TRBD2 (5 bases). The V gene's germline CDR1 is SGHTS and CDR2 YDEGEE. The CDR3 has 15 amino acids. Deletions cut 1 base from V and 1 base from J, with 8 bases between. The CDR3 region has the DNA TGTGCCAGCAGCTTGAACGGAGGGAACACCGGGGAGCTGTTTTTT. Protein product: CASSLNGGNTGELFF.

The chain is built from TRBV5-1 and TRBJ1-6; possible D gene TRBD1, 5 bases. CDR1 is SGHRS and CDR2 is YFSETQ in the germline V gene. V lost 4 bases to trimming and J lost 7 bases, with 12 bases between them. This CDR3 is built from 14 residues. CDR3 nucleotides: TGCGCCAGCAGCCCGGACACGTCGAATTCACCCCTCCACTTT. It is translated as CASSPDTSNSPLHF.

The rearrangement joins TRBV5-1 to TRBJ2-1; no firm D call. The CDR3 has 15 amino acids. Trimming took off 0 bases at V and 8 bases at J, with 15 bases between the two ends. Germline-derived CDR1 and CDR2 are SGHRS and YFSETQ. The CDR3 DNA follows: TGCGCCAGCAGCTTGGTGTCTAGTAAGGTCTATGAGCAGTTCTTC. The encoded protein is CASSLVSSKVYEQFF.

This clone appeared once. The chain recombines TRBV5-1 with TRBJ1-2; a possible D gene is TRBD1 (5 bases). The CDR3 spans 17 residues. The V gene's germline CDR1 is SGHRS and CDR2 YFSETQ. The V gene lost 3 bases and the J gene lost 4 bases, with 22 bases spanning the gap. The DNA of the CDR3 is TGCGCCAGCAGCTCGGCCCCCCCCGCAGGGCTAGTCTATGGCTACACCTTC. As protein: CASSSAPPAGLVYGYTF.

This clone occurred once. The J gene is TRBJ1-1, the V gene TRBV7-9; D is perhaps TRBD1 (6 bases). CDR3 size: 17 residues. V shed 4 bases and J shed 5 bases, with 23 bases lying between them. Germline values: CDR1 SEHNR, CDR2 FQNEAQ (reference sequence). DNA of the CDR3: TGTGCCAGCAGCTCCCCACCAAACAGGGCATTGGGGACTGAAGCTTTCTTT. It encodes CASSSPPNRALGTEAFF. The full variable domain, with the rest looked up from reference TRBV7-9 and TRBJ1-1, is DTGVSQNPRHKITKRGQNVTFRCDPISEHNRLYWYRQTLGQGPEFLTYFQNEAQLEKSRLLSDRFSAERPKGSFSTLEIQRTEQGDSAMYLCASSSPPNRALGTEAFFGQGTRLTVV.

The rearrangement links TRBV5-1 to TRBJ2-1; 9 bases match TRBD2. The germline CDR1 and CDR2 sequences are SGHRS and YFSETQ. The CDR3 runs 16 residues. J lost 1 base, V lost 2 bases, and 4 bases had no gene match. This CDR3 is CASSFERGESYNEQFF. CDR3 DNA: TGCGCCAGCAGCTTTGAGCGGGGGGAATCCTACAATGAGCAGTTCTTC.

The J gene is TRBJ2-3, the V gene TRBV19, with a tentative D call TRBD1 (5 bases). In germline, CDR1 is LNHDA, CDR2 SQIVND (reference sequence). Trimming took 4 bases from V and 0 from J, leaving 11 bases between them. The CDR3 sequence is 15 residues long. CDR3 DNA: TGTGCCAGTAGTAGTGGGCAGGGTAGCACAGATACGCAGTATTTT. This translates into CASSSGQGSTDTQYF. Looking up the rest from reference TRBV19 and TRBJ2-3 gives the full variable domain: DGGITQSPKYLFRKEGQNVTLSCEQNLNHDAMYWYRQDPGQGLRLIYYSQIVNDFQKGDIAEGYSVSREKKESFPLTVTSAQKNPTAFYLCASSSGQGSTDTQYFGPGTRLTVL.

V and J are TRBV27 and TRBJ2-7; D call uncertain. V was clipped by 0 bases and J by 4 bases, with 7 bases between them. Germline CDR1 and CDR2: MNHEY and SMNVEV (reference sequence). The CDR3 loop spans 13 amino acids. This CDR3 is CASSLSLGYEQYF. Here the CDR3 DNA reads TGTGCCAGCAGTTTATCTCTCGGTTACGAGCAGTACTTC.

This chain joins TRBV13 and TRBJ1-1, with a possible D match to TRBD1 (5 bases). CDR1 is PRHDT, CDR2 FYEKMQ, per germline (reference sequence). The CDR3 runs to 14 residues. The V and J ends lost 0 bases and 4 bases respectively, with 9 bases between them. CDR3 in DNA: TGTGCCAGCAGCTTAGGCCTTCAGGGCACTGAAGCTTTCTTT. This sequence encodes CASSLGLQGTEAFF.

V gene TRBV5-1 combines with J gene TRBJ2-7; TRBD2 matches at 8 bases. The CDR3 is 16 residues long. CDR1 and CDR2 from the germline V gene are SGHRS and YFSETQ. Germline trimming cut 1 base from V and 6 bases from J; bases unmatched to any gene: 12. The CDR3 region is CASSLRGSGLVAEQYF. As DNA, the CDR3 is TGCGCCAGCAGCTTGCGGGGGTCGGGACTAGTAGCCGAGCAGTACTTC.

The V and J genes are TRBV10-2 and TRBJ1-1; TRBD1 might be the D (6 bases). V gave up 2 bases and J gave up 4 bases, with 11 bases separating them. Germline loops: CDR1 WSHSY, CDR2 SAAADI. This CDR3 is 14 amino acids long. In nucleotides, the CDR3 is TGCGCCAGCAGTGAGCCAGGGGATGGCACTGAAGCTTTCTTT. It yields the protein CASSEPGDGTEAFF.

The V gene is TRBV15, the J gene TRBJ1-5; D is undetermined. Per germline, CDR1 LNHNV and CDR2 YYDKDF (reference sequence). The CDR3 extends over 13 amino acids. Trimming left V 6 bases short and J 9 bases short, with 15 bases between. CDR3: CATRGQLIGPQHF. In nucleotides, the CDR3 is TGTGCCACCAGGGGCCAGCTTATAGGGCCCCAGCATTTT.

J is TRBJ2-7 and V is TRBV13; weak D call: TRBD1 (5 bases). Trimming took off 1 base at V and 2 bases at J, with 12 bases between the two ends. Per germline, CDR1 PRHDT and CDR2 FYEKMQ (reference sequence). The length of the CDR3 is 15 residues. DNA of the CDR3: TGTGCCAGCAGCTTAGAAGGGGAAGGGCCCTACGAGCAGTACTTC. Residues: CASSLEGEGPYEQYF.

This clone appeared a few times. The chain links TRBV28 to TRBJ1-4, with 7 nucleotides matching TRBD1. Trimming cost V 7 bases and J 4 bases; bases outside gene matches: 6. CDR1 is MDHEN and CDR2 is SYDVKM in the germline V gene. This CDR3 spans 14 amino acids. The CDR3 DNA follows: TGTGCCAGCACCCAGGGGACAGATAATGAAAAACTGTTTTTT. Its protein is CASTQGTDNEKLFF.

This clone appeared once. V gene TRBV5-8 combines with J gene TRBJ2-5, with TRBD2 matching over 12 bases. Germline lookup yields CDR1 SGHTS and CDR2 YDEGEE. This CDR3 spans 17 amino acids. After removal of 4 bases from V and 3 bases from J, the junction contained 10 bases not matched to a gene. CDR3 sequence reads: CASSPGGTSGGKETQYF. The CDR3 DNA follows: TGTGCCAGCAGCCCGGGGGGCACTAGCGGGGGGAAAGAGACCCAGTACTTC. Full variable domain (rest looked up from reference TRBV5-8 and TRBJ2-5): EAGVTQSPTHLIKTRGQQATLRCSPISGHTSVYWYQQALGLGLQFLLWYDEGEERNRGNFPPRFSGRQFPNYSSELNVNALELEDSALYLCASSPGGTSGGKETQYFGPGTRLLVL.

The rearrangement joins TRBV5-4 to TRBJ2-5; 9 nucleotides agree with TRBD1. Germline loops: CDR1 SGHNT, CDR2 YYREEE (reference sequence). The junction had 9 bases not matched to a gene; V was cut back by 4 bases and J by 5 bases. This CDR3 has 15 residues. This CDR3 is CASSTKQGAGETQYF. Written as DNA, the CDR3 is TGTGCCAGCAGCACTAAACAGGGGGCTGGTGAGACCCAGTACTTC.

Here the CDR3 DNA reads TGTGCCGGAAAACAGGGTTCCCACACCGGGGAGCTGTTTTTT. Its translation: CAGKQGSHTGELFF. The rearrangement joins TRBV6-5 to TRBJ2-2; maybe TRBD1 (6 bases). The CDR3 consists of 14 residues. V was pared by 11 bases and J by 3 bases, with 16 bases between. The germline CDR1 and CDR2 sequences are MNHEY and SVGAGI.

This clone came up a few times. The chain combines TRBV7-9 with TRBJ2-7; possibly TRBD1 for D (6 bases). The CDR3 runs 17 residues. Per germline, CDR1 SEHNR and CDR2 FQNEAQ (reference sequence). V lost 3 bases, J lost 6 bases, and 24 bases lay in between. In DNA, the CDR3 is TGTGCCAGCAGCTTTTTACCCAGGGGCGATTCTAAGAGCGAGCAGTACTTC. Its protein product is CASSFLPRGDSKSEQYF.

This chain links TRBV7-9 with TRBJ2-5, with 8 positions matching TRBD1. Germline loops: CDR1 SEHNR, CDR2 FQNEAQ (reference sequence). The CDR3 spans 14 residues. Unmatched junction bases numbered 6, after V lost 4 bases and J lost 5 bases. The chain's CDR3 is CASSSDRASETQYF. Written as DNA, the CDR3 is TGTGCCAGCAGCTCGGACAGGGCATCGGAGACCCAGTACTTC.

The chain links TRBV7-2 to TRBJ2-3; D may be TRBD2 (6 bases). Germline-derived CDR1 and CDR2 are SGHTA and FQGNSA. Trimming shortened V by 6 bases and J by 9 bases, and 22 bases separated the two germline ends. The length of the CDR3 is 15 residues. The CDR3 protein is CASSSPTSHGLTQYF. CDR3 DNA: TGTGCCAGCAGTTCCCCGACTAGTCATGGCCTGACGCAGTATTTT.

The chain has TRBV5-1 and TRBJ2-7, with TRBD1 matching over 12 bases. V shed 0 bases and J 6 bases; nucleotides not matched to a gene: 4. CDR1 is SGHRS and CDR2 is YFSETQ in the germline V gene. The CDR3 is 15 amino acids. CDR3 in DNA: TGCGCCAGCAGCTTGGTGGGACAGGGGGCTTTCGAGCAGTACTTC. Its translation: CASSLVGQGAFEQYF.